The 4 T cell receptor beta chains below come from one sample, sequenced in a study of T-cell reconstitution after alpha-beta-depleted transplantation in children. Construction of the TCRbeta library involved unique molecular identifiers. TCRdb passed the PCR reads through MiXCR, listing each CDR3 protein once. The sample yields about 980,000 distinct CDR3 sequences, roughly 29% seen once. The source was PBMCs, mostly from graft donor cells, collected 360 days after TCRalphabeta/CD19-depleted stem cell transplant. These receptor sequences come from a boy under two years old who had a stem cell transplant for SCID, so the T cells may come from the graft donor.

The chain is built from TRBV10-3 and TRBJ2-7; D is uncertain. The V gene's germline CDR1 is ENHRY and CDR2 SYGVKD. The CDR3 sequence is 15 residues long. V lost 11 bases to trimming and J lost 2 bases, with 22 bases between them. The CDR3 sequence is CASGPSAVTTYEQYF. The CDR3 nucleotides read TGTGCCTCTGGGCCCAGCGCGGTTACAACCTACGAGCAGTACTTC.

This clonotype turned up a few times. The rearrangement uses TRBV6-1 and TRBJ2-1, with 10 bases lining up with TRBD1. V dropped 7 bases and J dropped 4; count of bases not matched to a gene: 4. CDR3 length: 14 amino acids. Looked up from germline, CDR1 is MNHNS and CDR2 is SASEGT. The chain's CDR3 is CASIWTGGYNEQFF. The CDR3 region has the DNA TGTGCCAGCATCTGGACAGGGGGATACAATGAGCAGTTCTTC.

CDR3 residues: CASSLGHLGRSGANVLTF. The CDR3 DNA sequence: TGTGCCAGCAGCTTAGGGCACCTGGGGAGGTCTGGGGCCAACGTCCTGACTTTC. The chain links TRBV7-6 to TRBJ2-6, with D perhaps TRBD2 (6 bases). CDR1 and CDR2 (germline): SGHVS, FNYEAQ. Between the trimmed V and J ends, which lost 1 base and 1 base, there was a span of 14 bases. The CDR3 has 18 amino acids.

In this sample, this clonotype turned up once. The rearrangement uses TRBV4-2 and TRBJ1-1, with 8 nucleotides matching TRBD1. CDR3 length equals 15 residues. Looked up from germline, CDR1 is LGHNA and CDR2 is YNFKEQ. V dropped 4 bases and J dropped 1; count of bases not matched to a gene: 5. As DNA, the CDR3 is TGTGCCAGCAGCCCAGGGGGCCTATGGAACACTGAAGCTTTCTTT. Its protein is CASSPGGLWNTEAFF.